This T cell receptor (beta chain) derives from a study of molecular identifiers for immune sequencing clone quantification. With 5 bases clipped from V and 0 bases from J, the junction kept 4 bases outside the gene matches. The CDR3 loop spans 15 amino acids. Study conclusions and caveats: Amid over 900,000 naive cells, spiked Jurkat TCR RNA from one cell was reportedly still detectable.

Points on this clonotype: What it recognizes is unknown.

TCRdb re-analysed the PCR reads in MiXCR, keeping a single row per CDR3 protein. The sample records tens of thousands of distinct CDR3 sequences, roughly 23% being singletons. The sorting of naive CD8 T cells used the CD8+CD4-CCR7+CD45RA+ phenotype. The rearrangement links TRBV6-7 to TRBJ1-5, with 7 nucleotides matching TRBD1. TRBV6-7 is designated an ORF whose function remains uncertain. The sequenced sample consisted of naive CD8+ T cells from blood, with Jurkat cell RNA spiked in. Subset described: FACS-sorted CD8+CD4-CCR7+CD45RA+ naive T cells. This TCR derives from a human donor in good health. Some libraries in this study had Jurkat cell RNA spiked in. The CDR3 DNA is TGTGCCAGCAGTCGGGACAGTTATAGCAATCAGCCCCAGCATTTT. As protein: CASSRDSYSNQPQHF.